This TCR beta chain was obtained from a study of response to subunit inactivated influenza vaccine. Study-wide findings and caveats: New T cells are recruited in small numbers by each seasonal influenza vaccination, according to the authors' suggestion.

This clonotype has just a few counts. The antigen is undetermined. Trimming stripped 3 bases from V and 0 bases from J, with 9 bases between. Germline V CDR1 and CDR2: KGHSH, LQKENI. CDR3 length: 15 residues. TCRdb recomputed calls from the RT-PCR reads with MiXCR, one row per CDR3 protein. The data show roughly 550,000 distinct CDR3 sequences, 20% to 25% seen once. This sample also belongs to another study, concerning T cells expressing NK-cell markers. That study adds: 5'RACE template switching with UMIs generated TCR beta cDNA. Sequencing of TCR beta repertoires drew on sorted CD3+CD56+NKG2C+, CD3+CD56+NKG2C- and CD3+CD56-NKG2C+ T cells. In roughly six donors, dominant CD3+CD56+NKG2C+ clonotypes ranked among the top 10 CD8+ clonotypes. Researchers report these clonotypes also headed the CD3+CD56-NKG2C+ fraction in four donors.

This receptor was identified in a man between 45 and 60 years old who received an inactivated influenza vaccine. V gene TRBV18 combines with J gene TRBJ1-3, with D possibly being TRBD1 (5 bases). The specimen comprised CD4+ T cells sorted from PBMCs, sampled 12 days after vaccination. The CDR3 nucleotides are TGTGCCAGCTCACCTAGGGACCTCTCTGGAAACACCATATATTTT. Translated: CASSPRDLSGNTIYF.